Shown below are 27 T cell receptor beta chains from a single sample sequenced in a study of CD8 T cells in ankylosing spondylitis. Each CDR3 protein is one row after TCRdb ran MiXCR on the 5' RACE reads. The sample contains approximately 210,000 distinct CDR3 sequences, roughly 13% of which appear only once. Sequenced: blood, either unsorted or a sorted T cell fraction (not recorded which). The receptor source for this set is a male donor with ankylosing spondylitis or in good health (not recorded which).

The DNA of the CDR3 is TGTGCCAGCGCGGGGCAAGGAGGCGACGAGCAGTACTTC. Protein sequence: CASAGQGGDEQYF. This rearrangement joins TRBV12-3 or TRBV12-4 to TRBJ2-7, with a tentative D call TRBD2 (6 bases). V was trimmed by 8 bases and J by 5 bases, leaving 16 bases between them. The CDR3 spans 13 residues.

The chain carries TRBV7-9 and TRBJ1-2; D remains ambiguous. Germline V lookup: CDR1 SEHNR, CDR2 FQNEAQ (reference sequence). The CDR3 loop spans 16 amino acids. Trimming removed 3 bases from V and 6 bases from J, with 20 bases in between. The CDR3 sequence: CASSLTDGPRQDGYTF. DNA for the CDR3: TGTGCCAGCAGCTTGACCGATGGACCCCGGCAGGATGGCTACACCTTC.

The table lists this clonotype with a few counts. The rearrangement joins TRBV5-6 to TRBJ2-3; D call uncertain. This CDR3 has 14 residues. Germline assignment: CDR1 SGHDT and CDR2 YYEEEE. V was trimmed by 2 bases and J by 4 bases, leaving 11 bases between them. The CDR3 reads CASSFGLSADTQYF. In DNA, the CDR3 is TGTGCCAGCAGCTTCGGGCTGAGTGCAGATACGCAGTATTTT.

The chain recombines TRBV7-9 with TRBJ1-1; D is unresolved. This CDR3 region has 14 residues. Trimming left V 1 base short and J 1 base short, with 7 bases between. Germline CDR1 is SEHNR and CDR2 is FQNEAQ (reference sequence). CDR3 nucleotide sequence: TGTGCCAGCAGCTTAGTCGACAAGAACACTGAAGCTTTCTTT. Amino acid sequence: CASSLVDKNTEAFF.

This chain's CDR3 is CASSPGTGIPYNEQFF. The CDR3 DNA follows: TGTGCCAGCAGTCCCGGGACAGGGATCCCCTACAATGAGCAGTTCTTC. The rearrangement joins TRBV6-1 to TRBJ2-1; 9 bases line up with TRBD1. This CDR3 is built from 16 residues. V was clipped by 5 bases and J by 2 bases; unmatched bases: 7. Germline V gene data show CDR1 as MNHNS and CDR2 as SASEGT.

This clonotype was counted only a few times. The chain has TRBV5-1 and TRBJ2-1; D may be TRBD1 or TRBD2 (5 bases each). The CDR3 runs to 15 residues. V was pared by 4 bases and J by 2 bases, with 13 bases between. Per germline, CDR1 SGHRS and CDR2 YFSETQ. DNA for the CDR3: TGCGCCAGCAGCCCGGGGACGGTTACCTACAATGAGCAGTTCTTC. Translation: CASSPGTVTYNEQFF.

This clonotype was counted between two and nine times. V usage is TRBV5-1 and J usage is TRBJ2-3; 10 nucleotides agree with TRBD2. Germline V gives CDR1 SGHRS, CDR2 YFSETQ. V lost 0 bases and J lost 5; bases outside the gene matches: 6. The CDR3 totals 16 residues. CDR3 sequence (DNA): TGCGCCAGCAGCTTGGACCTAGCGGGAGTGGGAGATACGCAGTATTTT. This gives the protein CASSLDLAGVGDTQYF.

This clonotype has ten or more counts. The rearrangement uses TRBV15 and TRBJ1-4; TRBD1 might be the D (5 bases). With 6 bases removed from V and 8 bases from J, the gap between germline ends came to 13 bases. Germline V lookup: CDR1 LNHNV, CDR2 YYDKDF (reference sequence). This CDR3 comprises 13 residues. The CDR3 DNA is TGTGCCACCAGGGGGGAAAGTCGGGAAAAACTGTTTTTT. It translates to CATRGESREKLFF.

This clonotype was counted ten times or more. This chain uses TRBV7-9 with TRBJ2-1; weak D call: TRBD2 (6 bases). The CDR3 contains 14 residues. Germline CDR1 SEHNR, CDR2 FQNEAQ (reference sequence). Trimming left V 5 bases short and J 10 bases short, with 18 bases between. DNA for the CDR3: TGTGCCAGCAGCACCGGGGGTAACTTGAGGGAGCAGTTCTTC. It yields the protein CASSTGGNLREQFF.

The DNA of the CDR3 is TGCAGTGCTAGAGAGGCGACCTGGGAGACCCAGTACTTC. Translating gives CSAREATWETQYF. The genes are TRBV20-1 and TRBJ2-5; no reliable D call. CDR1 DFQATT and CDR2 SNEGSKA come from the germline V gene (reference sequence). V lost 0 bases to trimming and J lost 5 bases, with 10 bases between them. The CDR3 is 13 residues long.

This clonotype was seen more than once but under ten times. This CDR3 is CASSYGGPQYF. In nucleotides, the CDR3 is TGTGCCAGCAGTTACGGGGGGCCCCAGTATTTT. V and J are TRBV27 and TRBJ2-3; perhaps TRBD2 as D (7 bases). With 4 bases removed from V and 12 bases from J, the gap between germline ends came to 11 bases. Looked up from germline, CDR1 is MNHEY and CDR2 is SMNVEV (reference sequence). The CDR3 is made up of 11 amino acids.

Ten or more counts support this clonotype. The rearrangement links TRBV3-1 to TRBJ1-2; TRBD1 is a possible D gene (5 bases). The V gene lost 3 bases and the J gene lost 6 bases, with 14 bases spanning the gap. This CDR3 spans 14 amino acids. Per the germline V gene, CDR1 is LGHDT and CDR2 is YNNKEL (reference sequence). The CDR3 nucleotides are TGTGCCAGCAGCCAGGCAGGGAAGTCGGATGGCTACACCTTC. Translation: CASSQAGKSDGYTF.

This clonotype was seen many times. J is TRBJ2-1 and V is TRBV4-1; TRBD2 aligns across 11 bases. The CDR3 loop spans 17 amino acids. Trimming took 5 bases from V and 5 from J; bases not matched to a gene: 11. Germline V gene sequence: CDR1 MGHRA, CDR2 YSYEKL. In DNA form, the CDR3 reads TGCGCCAGCAGCACGCGGCTAGCGGGAGGCATTGACAATGAGCAGTTCTTC. It codes for CASSTRLAGGIDNEQFF.

V usage is TRBV12-3 or TRBV12-4 and J usage is TRBJ1-1; D is ambiguous. Trimming pared 1 base from V and 3 bases from J, leaving 6 bases between. The CDR3 consists of 13 residues. CDR3 sequence: CASSLGKHTEAFF. CDR3 DNA: TGTGCCAGCAGTTTAGGCAAGCACACTGAAGCTTTCTTT.

The chain recombines TRBV18 with TRBJ2-1, with D possibly TRBD1 on 6 matching bases. V dropped 6 bases and J dropped 9 bases, with 18 bases sitting between them. The CDR3 has 14 residues. Germline assignment: CDR1 KGHSH and CDR2 LQKENI. CDR3 residues: CASSPGTPGAEQFF. CDR3 bases: TGTGCCAGCTCTCCCGGGACACCCGGGGCTGAGCAGTTCTTC.

The chain couples TRBV4-1 to TRBJ2-7, with 11 bases aligning to TRBD2. The junction had 8 bases not matched to a gene; V was cut back by 3 bases and J by 4 bases. The CDR3 is made up of 16 amino acids. CDR1 MGHRA and CDR2 YSYEKL come from the germline V gene. The CDR3: CASSHLAGGPGYEQYF. Written as DNA, the CDR3 is TGCGCCAGCAGCCATTTAGCGGGGGGGCCGGGTTACGAGCAGTACTTC.

The sample holds many counts of this clonotype. The chain uses TRBV29-1 and TRBJ1-2; D unclear. This CDR3 is built from 12 residues. Trimming took off 7 bases at V and 7 bases at J, with 16 bases between the two ends. Germline CDR1 and CDR2: SQVTM and ANQGSEA. The chain's CDR3 is CSAREEIVGYTF. CDR3 in DNA: TGCAGCGCGCGTGAAGAGATCGTTGGCTACACCTTC.

This chain links TRBV5-6 with TRBJ2-7; TRBD1 agrees at 7 bases. This CDR3 contains 14 residues. V lost 4 bases and J lost 2; bases outside the gene matches: 6. In germline, CDR1 is SGHDT, CDR2 YYEEEE. CDR3 amino acids: CASSGEGATYEQYF. CDR3 nucleotide sequence: TGTGCCAGCAGCGGAGAGGGGGCTACCTACGAGCAGTACTTC.

The V call is TRBV20-1, the J call TRBJ2-4; the D gene could be TRBD1 or TRBD2 (6 bases each). Germline CDR1 reads DFQATT; CDR2 reads SNEGSKA (reference sequence). The CDR3 runs to 15 residues. With 3 bases removed from V and 7 bases from J, the gap between germline ends came to 19 bases. CDR3 sequence reads: CSASPTERGGNIQYF. CDR3 nucleotides: TGCAGTGCTAGCCCAACGGAACGAGGGGGGAACATTCAGTACTTC.

The chain carries TRBV29-1 and TRBJ2-3; 7 positions agree with TRBD1. Trimming at V came to 4 bases and at J to 3 bases, leaving 7 bases not matched to a gene. Germline CDR1 and CDR2: SQVTM and ANQGSEA. The CDR3 is 14 amino acids. CDR3 nucleotide sequence: TGCAGCGTTGGAATGGGGACAGAAACAGATACGCAGTATTTT. It translates to CSVGMGTETDTQYF.

There are many counts of this clonotype. Written as DNA, the CDR3 is TGTGCCAGCAGCCGAGGACAGGGGATGGAGGATGAGCAGTTCTTC. This encodes CASSRGQGMEDEQFF. The chain carries TRBV3-1 and TRBJ2-1; 9 nucleotides agree with TRBD1. The J segment lost 8 bases and the V segment lost 4 bases, leaving 9 bases of the junction unmatched. Germline assignment: CDR1 LGHDT and CDR2 YNNKEL (reference sequence). There are 15 residues in the CDR3.

The chain joins TRBV5-1 to TRBJ1-2; D is ambiguous. The length of the CDR3 is 13 residues. The ends were cut back, 4 bases at V and 8 bases at J, with 15 bases in the middle. Germline-derived CDR1 and CDR2 are SGHRS and YFSETQ. CDR3 nucleotide sequence: TGCGCCAGCAGCCCCGTGGGTGTGAGCGGCTACACCTTC. This translates into CASSPVGVSGYTF.

There are a few counts of this clonotype. The CDR3 bases are TGCGCCAGCAGCTTGGGGCGTACTAGCACAGATACGCAGTATTTT. Its protein is CASSLGRTSTDTQYF. This chain links TRBV5-1 with TRBJ2-3; D gene unclear. This CDR3 contains 15 residues. Germline V CDR1 and CDR2: SGHRS, YFSETQ. Trimming stripped 0 bases from V and 0 bases from J, with 8 bases between.

A few counts support this clonotype. The chain is built from TRBV30 and TRBJ2-1, with D hard to call. The CDR3 is 13 residues long. The V end lost 0 bases, the J end lost 5 bases, and 8 bases lay between the germline ends. Germline V gives CDR1 GTSNPN, CDR2 SVGIG (reference sequence). The CDR3 here is CAWSVDGNNEQFF. The CDR3 DNA reads as TGTGCCTGGAGTGTGGACGGAAACAATGAGCAGTTCTTC.

In this sample, this clonotype turned up many times. This rearrangement joins TRBV12-3 or TRBV12-4 to TRBJ2-1; tentative D call: TRBD2 (5 bases). This CDR3 spans 11 amino acids. Trimming pared 5 bases from V and 9 bases from J, leaving 8 bases between. CDR3 region: CASSPGVEQFF. CDR3 sequence (DNA): TGTGCCAGCAGTCCCGGGGTTGAGCAGTTCTTC.

This clonotype showed up just a few times. V gene TRBV7-9 combines with J gene TRBJ2-7; 8 bases agree with TRBD1. The length of the CDR3 is 12 residues. V shed 6 bases and J 7 bases; nucleotides not matched to a gene: 5. Germline-derived CDR1 and CDR2 are SEHNR and FQNEAQ (reference sequence). The CDR3 nucleotides are TGTGCCAGCAGTGGTACAGGGGGGGAGCAGTACTTC. Residues: CASSGTGGEQYF.

The chain carries TRBV15 and TRBJ1-1; no firm D call. V was clipped by 1 base and J by 3 bases, with 12 bases between them. Germline values: CDR1 LNHNV, CDR2 YYDKDF (reference sequence). CDR3 size: 15 residues. CDR3 nucleotides: TGTGCCACCAGCAGAGTTGGAGGGCCCTACACTGAAGCTTTCTTT. Translating gives CATSRVGGPYTEAFF.